These 8 T cell receptor beta chains were sequenced from one sample in a study of T cell clones after liver transplantation. Here immunoSEQ multiplex PCR was the method, and the copy in TCRdb shows in-frame clones only, minus some. The sample carries roughly 60,000 clones, around 70% recorded once. The sequencing used CD4+ T cells from blood, collected at the roughly 16-month timepoint. Receptors were obtained from a human patient who received a liver transplant. Some T cells may have come from the graft donor.

The chain has TRBV12-5 and TRBJ1-4; no reliable D call. Germline V CDR1 and CDR2: LGHNT, FRNRAP. This CDR3 comprises 16 residues. V shed 1 base and J shed 0 bases, with 9 bases lying between them. CDR3 region: CASGLGLGATNEKLFF. For the CDR3, the DNA is TGTGCTAGTGGTTTGGGACTGGGTGCAACTAATGAAAAACTGTTTTTT.

V gene TRBV7-2 combines with J gene TRBJ2-3, with a tentative D call TRBD2 (6 bases). This CDR3 is 16 amino acids long. Trimming pared 0 bases from V and 0 bases from J, leaving 10 bases between. Germline lookup yields CDR1 SGHTA and CDR2 FQGNSA. The CDR3 loop is CASSLASGTSTDTQYF. The CDR3 DNA sequence: TGTGCCAGCAGCTTAGCCTCCGGGACTAGCACAGATACGCAGTATTTT.

The rearrangement links TRBV11-2 to TRBJ2-5, with 10 bases matching TRBD1. The junction had 6 bases not matched to a gene; V was cut back by 1 base and J by 1 base. This CDR3 region has 17 residues. The germline gives CDR1 SGHAT, CDR2 FQNNGV. Here the CDR3 reads CASSLGTGGSFQETQYF. The CDR3 DNA reads TGTGCCAGCAGCTTAGGGACAGGGGGTTCCTTCCAAGAGACCCAGTACTTC.

This chain connects TRBV4-2 to TRBJ2-1; 13 bases line up with TRBD2. The germline gives CDR1 LGHNA, CDR2 YNFKEQ. This CDR3 spans 19 amino acids. The J segment lost 6 bases and the V segment lost 0 bases, leaving 11 bases of the junction unmatched. The CDR3 region is CASSQDSVFGTSGANEQFF. For the CDR3, the DNA is TGTGCCAGCAGCCAAGATTCAGTCTTTGGGACTAGCGGGGCCAATGAGCAGTTCTTC.

The chain links TRBV14 to TRBJ2-1; D may be TRBD1 (6 bases). Between the trimmed V and J ends, which lost 1 base and 9 bases, there was a span of 16 bases. CDR1 SGHDN and CDR2 FVKESK come from the germline V gene. The CDR3 extends over 15 amino acids. CDR3 in amino acids: CASSQVTGYMAEQFF. In DNA form, the CDR3 reads TGTGCCAGCAGCCAAGTGACAGGTTATATGGCTGAGCAGTTCTTC.

The rearrangement uses TRBV19 and TRBJ1-5; D perhaps matches TRBD1 (6 bases). Trimming cost V 9 bases and J 4 bases, with 16 bases left between them. The CDR3 length is 14 residues. CDR1 is LNHDA and CDR2 is SQIVND in the germline V gene (reference sequence). The CDR3 sequence is CASSLRDKNQPQHF. CDR3 nucleotide sequence: TGTGCCAGCAGCCTCCGGGACAAAAATCAGCCCCAGCATTTT. Supplemented by reference TRBV19 and TRBJ1-5, the full variable domain reads DGGITQSPKYLFRKEGQNVTLSCEQNLNHDAMYWYRQDPGQGLRLIYYSQIVNDFQKGDIAEGYSVSREKKESFPLTVTSAQKNPTAFYLCASSLRDKNQPQHFGDGTRLSIL.

The gene calls are TRBV7-2 and TRBJ2-3; TRBD2 agrees at 7 bases. Germline CDR1 reads SGHTA; CDR2 reads FQGNSA. With V trimmed by 2 bases and J by 6 bases, 8 bases remained unmatched. The CDR3 sequence is 15 residues long. The CDR3 coding sequence is TGTGCCAGCAGCTTAAGTGGCGGGAGAGGGGATACGCAGTATTTT. It specifies CASSLSGGRGDTQYF.

V and J are TRBV19 and TRBJ2-7; 7 bases agree with TRBD1. Germline V gene sequence: CDR1 LNHDA, CDR2 SQIVND (reference sequence). The length of the CDR3 is 14 residues. V lost 4 bases, J lost 2 bases, and 5 bases stayed unmatched. The chain's CDR3 is CASSSRDSPYEQYF. The CDR3 DNA reads as TGTGCCAGTAGTAGCCGGGACAGTCCCTACGAGCAGTACTTC.